This T cell receptor (beta chain) was identified during a study of T cell changes during pregnancy in multiple sclerosis. Germline CDR1 is SGHAT and CDR2 is FQNNGV. V lost 4 bases and J lost 4, with 13 bases in between. CDR3 length: 14 residues. Some clones are missing from TCRdb's copy, which holds only in-frame ones; the method was immunoSEQ multiplex PCR. The sample holds roughly 40,000 clones, about 89% seen once. This sequence originates from a female donor with multiple sclerosis, enrolled in a pregnancy study. Material: CD4+ T cells from peripheral blood mononuclear cells, obtained in the first trimester of pregnancy. The J gene is TRBJ1-1, the V gene TRBV11-2; perhaps TRBD1 as D (5 bases). CDR3 coding DNA: TGTGCCAGCAGCTCCACGGGACTCAGCACTGAAGCTTTCTTT. Protein sequence: CASSSTGLSTEAFF.